The 17 T cell receptor beta chains below come from one sample, sequenced in a study of blood T cell repertoires in COVID-19. Using immunoSEQ multiplex PCR, the repertoire was profiled, and TCRdb retains in-frame clones only, with some absent. The data contain about 190,000 clones, more than 85% of them singletons. The specimen sequenced was PBMCs or T cells enriched from blood (not recorded which). The receptors were gathered from a woman in her thirties or forties in a cohort exposed to, infected with or recovered from COVID-19 (not recorded which).

This sequence joins TRBV11-2 and TRBJ2-3, with 8 bases that match TRBD1. In germline, CDR1 is SGHAT, CDR2 FQNNGV. With V trimmed by 1 base and J by 0 bases, 6 bases remained unmatched. This CDR3 is 17 amino acids long. CDR3 loop: CASSLVGDRSSTDTQYF. CDR3 DNA: TGTGCCAGCAGCTTAGTCGGGGACAGGTCTAGCACAGATACGCAGTATTTT.

The chain combines TRBV4-3 with TRBJ2-7; TRBD2 agrees at 7 bases. Losses at the gene ends were 1 base for V and 2 bases for J; bases not matched to a gene: 5. Looked up from germline, CDR1 is LGHNA and CDR2 is YSLEER. This CDR3 contains 15 residues. In DNA, the CDR3 is TGCGCCAGCAGCCAAGTCACTAGCGATACCTACGAGCAGTACTTC. Protein sequence: CASSQVTSDTYEQYF.

The V gene is TRBV14, the J gene TRBJ1-2; D uncertain. The CDR3 sequence is 16 residues long. V lost 3 bases and J 5 bases, leaving 19 bases between the germline ends. Germline assignment: CDR1 SGHDN and CDR2 FVKESK. CDR3 sequence: CASSQESWQRGYGYTF. DNA for the CDR3: TGTGCCAGCAGCCAGGAGTCATGGCAGAGAGGGTATGGCTACACCTTC.

The chain carries TRBV5-5 and TRBJ1-1; a possible D gene is TRBD1 (6 bases). The CDR3 loop spans 13 amino acids. The V and J ends lost 0 bases and 5 bases respectively, with 8 bases between them. Germline V lookup: CDR1 SGHKS, CDR2 YYEKEE (reference sequence). The CDR3 DNA sequence: TGTGCCAGCAGCTTGGGGACAGCAACTGAAGCTTTCTTT. It is translated as CASSLGTATEAFF.

The V gene is TRBV6-2 or TRBV6-3, the J gene TRBJ2-1; 9 bases fit TRBD2. The CDR3 length is 15 residues. Losses at the gene ends were 4 bases for V and 3 bases for J; bases not matched to a gene: 4. Germline CDR1 reads MNHEY; CDR2 reads SVGEGT. CDR3 amino acids: CASSSSGDRYNEQFF. The DNA of the CDR3 is TGTGCCAGCAGTTCTAGCGGGGACCGCTACAATGAGCAGTTCTTC.

The J gene is TRBJ2-4, the V gene TRBV7-8, with a tentative D call TRBD1 (6 bases). Germline CDR1 SGHVS, CDR2 FQNEAQ. Trimming removed 8 bases from V and 8 bases from J, with 25 bases in between. The CDR3 is 16 amino acids. CDR3 DNA sequence: TGTGCCAGCGGGGGCGGAAGGCAGGACCCCGGGGACATTCAGTACTTC. Its protein product is CASGGGRQDPGDIQYF.

The gene calls are TRBV9 and TRBJ1-5, with no clear D. Trimming stripped 2 bases from V and 0 bases from J, with 15 bases between. Germline CDR1 is SGDLS and CDR2 is YYNGEE. The CDR3 totals 17 residues. The CDR3 DNA reads as TGTGCCAGCAGCGTTAGCCCCGATCCCGCTAGCAATCAGCCCCAGCATTTT. It codes for CASSVSPDPASNQPQHF.

CDR3 region: CASSQDREGFYGYTF. DNA of the CDR3: TGTGCCAGCAGTCAGGACAGGGAAGGTTTCTATGGCTACACCTTC. The V gene is TRBV27, the J gene TRBJ1-2, with 8 bases fitting TRBD1. Germline V CDR1 and CDR2: MNHEY, SMNVEV (reference sequence). V dropped 5 bases and J dropped 4; count of bases not matched to a gene: 9. The CDR3 covers 15 residues.

CDR3: CASRHLNNEQFF. The CDR3 bases are TGTGCCAGCCGCCACCTAAACAATGAGCAGTTCTTC. The chain has TRBV27 and TRBJ2-1; D is uncertain. CDR1 is MNHEY and CDR2 is SMNVEV in the germline V gene (reference sequence). The CDR3 extends over 12 amino acids. V lost 8 bases to trimming and J lost 5 bases, with 10 bases between them.

The rearrangement links TRBV10-1 to TRBJ1-1; D possibly corresponds to TRBD1 (6 bases). CDR1 is WNHNN, CDR2 SYGVQD, per germline (reference sequence). This CDR3 spans 13 amino acids. The germline V and J ends were trimmed by 7 bases and 4 bases, with 13 bases remaining between them. The DNA of the CDR3 is TGCGCCAGCACTGAAGGGGGAATCACTGAAGCTTTCTTT. Amino acids: CASTEGGITEAFF.

J is TRBJ2-1 and V is TRBV5-1, with TRBD2 identical over 7 bases. This CDR3 comprises 15 residues. The germline V gene has CDR1 SGHRS and CDR2 YFSETQ. Trimming at V came to 4 bases and at J to 3 bases, leaving 7 bases not matched to a gene. The CDR3 reads CASSASGLGYNEQFF. In DNA form, the CDR3 reads TGCGCCAGCAGCGCTTCAGGACTAGGCTACAATGAGCAGTTCTTC.

The rearrangement links TRBV7-9 to TRBJ1-2; D is uncertain. The CDR3 is 16 residues long. Trimming took off 5 bases at V and 6 bases at J, with 22 bases between the two ends. The germline gives CDR1 SEHNR, CDR2 FQNEAQ (reference sequence). CDR3 amino acids: CASSREAGIPRDGYTF. CDR3 sequence (DNA): TGTGCCAGCAGCAGGGAGGCGGGGATCCCCCGTGATGGCTACACCTTC.

This clone came up once. The chain uses TRBV5-1 and TRBJ1-2; perhaps TRBD1 as D (6 bases). The CDR3 sequence is 15 residues long. Trimming stripped 1 base from V and 4 bases from J, with 14 bases between. Per the germline V gene, CDR1 is SGHRS and CDR2 is YFSETQ. CDR3 DNA: TGCGCCAGCAGCTTGTGGGAGGGACAATCCTATGGCTACACCTTC. Amino acid sequence: CASSLWEGQSYGYTF.

The chain carries TRBV28 and TRBJ1-2, with a possible D match to TRBD1 (6 bases). The germline V gene has CDR1 MDHEN and CDR2 SYDVKM. V was clipped by 2 bases and J by 6 bases, with 19 bases between them. The CDR3 is 16 amino acids. The CDR3 sequence: CASSLPTSGQGHGYTF. For the CDR3, the DNA is TGTGCCAGCAGTTTACCTACCTCGGGCCAGGGGCATGGCTACACCTTC.

The rearrangement links TRBV5-1 to TRBJ2-7; 9 nucleotides align to TRBD2. V lost 0 bases, J lost 0 bases, and 7 bases stayed unmatched. The length of the CDR3 is 17 residues. Germline loops: CDR1 SGHRS, CDR2 YFSETQ. As DNA, the CDR3 is TGCGCCAGCAGCTTGGAGGTAGCGGGGGCCAACTCCTACGAGCAGTACTTC. It encodes CASSLEVAGANSYEQYF.

This chain joins TRBV6-5 and TRBJ2-5; the D is unclear. V lost 7 bases and J lost 6, with 21 bases in between. This CDR3 has 15 amino acids. CDR1 is MNHEY and CDR2 is SVGAGI in the germline V gene. CDR3 loop: CASNLKRILEKTQYF. The CDR3 region has the DNA TGTGCCAGCAACCTGAAGAGGATCTTGGAAAAGACCCAGTACTTC.

This chain uses TRBV6-5 with TRBJ2-7, with 7 bases identical to TRBD1. The CDR3 is made up of 14 amino acids. Per the germline V gene, CDR1 is MNHEY and CDR2 is SVGAGI. J was trimmed by 3 bases and V by 2 bases; bases with no gene match: 4. The CDR3 protein is CASSYGTVDYEQYF. The CDR3 bases are TGTGCCAGCAGTTACGGGACAGTAGACTACGAGCAGTACTTC.